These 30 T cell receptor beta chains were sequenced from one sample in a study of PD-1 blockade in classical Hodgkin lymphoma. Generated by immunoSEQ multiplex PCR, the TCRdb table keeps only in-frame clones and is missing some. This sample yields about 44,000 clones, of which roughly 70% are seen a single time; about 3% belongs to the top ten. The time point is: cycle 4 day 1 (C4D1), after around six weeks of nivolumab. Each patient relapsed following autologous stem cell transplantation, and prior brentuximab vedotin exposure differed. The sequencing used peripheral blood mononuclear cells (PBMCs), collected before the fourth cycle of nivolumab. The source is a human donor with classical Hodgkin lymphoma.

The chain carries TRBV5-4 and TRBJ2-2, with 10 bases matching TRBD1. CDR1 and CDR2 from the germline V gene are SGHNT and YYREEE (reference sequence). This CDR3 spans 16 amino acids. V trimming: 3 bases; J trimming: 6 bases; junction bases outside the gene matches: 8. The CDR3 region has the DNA TGTGCCAGCAGCTCCCCCCGGGACAGGGGCGCCGGGGAGCTGTTTTTT. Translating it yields CASSSPRDRGAGELFF.

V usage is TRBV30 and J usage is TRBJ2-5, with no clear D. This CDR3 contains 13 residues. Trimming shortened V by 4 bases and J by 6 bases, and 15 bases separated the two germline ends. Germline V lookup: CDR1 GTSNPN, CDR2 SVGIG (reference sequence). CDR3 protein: CAWTPGSRQTQYF. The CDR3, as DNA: TGTGCCTGGACCCCTGGGTCGCGGCAGACCCAGTACTTC.

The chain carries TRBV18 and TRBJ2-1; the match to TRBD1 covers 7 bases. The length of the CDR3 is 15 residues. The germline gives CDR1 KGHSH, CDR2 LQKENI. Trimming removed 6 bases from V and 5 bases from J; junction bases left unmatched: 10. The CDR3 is CASSFRDSPNNEQFF. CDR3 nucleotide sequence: TGTGCCAGCTCCTTCCGGGACAGTCCCAACAATGAGCAGTTCTTC. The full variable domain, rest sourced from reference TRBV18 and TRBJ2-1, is NAGVMQNPRHLVRRRGQEARLRCSPMKGHSHVYWYRQLPEEGLKFMVYLQKENIIDESGMPKERFSAEFPKEGPSILRIQQVVRGDSAAYFCASSFRDSPNNEQFFGPGTRLTVL.

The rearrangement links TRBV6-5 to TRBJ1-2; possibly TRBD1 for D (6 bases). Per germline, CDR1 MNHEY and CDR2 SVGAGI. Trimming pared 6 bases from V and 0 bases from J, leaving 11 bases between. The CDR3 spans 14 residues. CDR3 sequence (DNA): TGTGCCAGCAGGGGACACGAAGCTAACTATGGCTACACCTTC. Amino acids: CASRGHEANYGYTF.

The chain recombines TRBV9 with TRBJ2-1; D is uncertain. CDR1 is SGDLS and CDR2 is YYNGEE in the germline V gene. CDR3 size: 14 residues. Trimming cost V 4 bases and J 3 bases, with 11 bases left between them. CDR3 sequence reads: CASSPEDLYNEQFF. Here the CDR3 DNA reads TGTGCCAGCAGCCCCGAGGATCTCTACAATGAGCAGTTCTTC.

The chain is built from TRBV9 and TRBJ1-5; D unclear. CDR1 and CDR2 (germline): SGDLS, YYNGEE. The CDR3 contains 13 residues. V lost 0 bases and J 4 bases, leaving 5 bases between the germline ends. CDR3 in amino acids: CASSVDVNQPQHF. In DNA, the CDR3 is TGTGCCAGCAGCGTAGACGTAAATCAGCCCCAGCATTTT.

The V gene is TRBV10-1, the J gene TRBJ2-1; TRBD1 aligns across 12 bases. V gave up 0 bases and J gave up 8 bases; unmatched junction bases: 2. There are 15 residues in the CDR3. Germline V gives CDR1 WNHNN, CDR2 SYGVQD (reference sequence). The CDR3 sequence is CASSESGTGGHEQFF. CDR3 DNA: TGCGCCAGCAGTGAGTCCGGGACAGGGGGCCATGAGCAGTTCTTC.

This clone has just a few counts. CDR3 nucleotides: TGTGCCAGCAGCCCCCCCGAGCCCTACGAGCAGTACTTC. Protein sequence: CASSPPEPYEQYF. The chain couples TRBV6-5 to TRBJ2-7; no definite D call. The V gene lost 6 bases and the J gene lost 2 bases, with 11 bases spanning the gap. CDR3 length: 13 amino acids. Germline loops: CDR1 MNHEY, CDR2 SVGAGI.

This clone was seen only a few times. This CDR3 is CASSPLDRVDGYTF. CDR3 DNA sequence: TGTGCCAGCAGTCCACTAGACAGGGTTGACGGCTACACCTTC. The rearrangement uses TRBV28 and TRBJ1-2; 7 bases are a match to TRBD1. With V trimmed by 5 bases and J by 8 bases, 11 bases remained unmatched. Germline V gene sequence: CDR1 MDHEN, CDR2 SYDVKM. This CDR3 region has 14 residues.

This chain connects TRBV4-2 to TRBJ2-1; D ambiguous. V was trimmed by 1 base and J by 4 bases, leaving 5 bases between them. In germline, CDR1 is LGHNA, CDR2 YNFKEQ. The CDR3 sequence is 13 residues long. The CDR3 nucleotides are TGTGCCAGCAGCCAAGTGGGGTACAATGAGCAGTTCTTC. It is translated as CASSQVGYNEQFF.

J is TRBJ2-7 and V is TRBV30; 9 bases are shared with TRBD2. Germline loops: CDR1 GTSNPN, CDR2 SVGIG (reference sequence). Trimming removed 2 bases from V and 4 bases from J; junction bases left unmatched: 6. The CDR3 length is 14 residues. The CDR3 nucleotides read TGTGCCTGGAGTTTGCTAGCGGGAAGGTACGAGCAGTACTTC. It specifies CAWSLLAGRYEQYF.

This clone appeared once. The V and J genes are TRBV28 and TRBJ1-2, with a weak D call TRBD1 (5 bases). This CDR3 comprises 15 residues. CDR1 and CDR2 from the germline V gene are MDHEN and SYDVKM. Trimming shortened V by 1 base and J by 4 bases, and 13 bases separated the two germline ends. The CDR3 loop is CASSLYGRGIYGYTF. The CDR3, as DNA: TGTGCCAGCAGTTTATATGGGCGGGGGATCTATGGCTACACCTTC.

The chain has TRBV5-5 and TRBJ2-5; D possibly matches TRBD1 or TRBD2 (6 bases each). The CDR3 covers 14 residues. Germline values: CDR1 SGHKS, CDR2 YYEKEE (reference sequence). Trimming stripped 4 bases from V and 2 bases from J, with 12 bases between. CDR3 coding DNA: TGTGCCAGCAGCGCCACAGGGACTCAAGAGACCCAGTACTTC. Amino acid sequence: CASSATGTQETQYF.

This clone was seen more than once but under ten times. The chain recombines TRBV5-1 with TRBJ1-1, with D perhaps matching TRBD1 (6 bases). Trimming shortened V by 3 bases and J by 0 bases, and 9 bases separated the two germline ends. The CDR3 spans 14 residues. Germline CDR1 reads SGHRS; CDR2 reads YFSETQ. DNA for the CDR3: TGCGCCAGCAGCTCGGGACAATTGAACACTGAAGCTTTCTTT. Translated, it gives CASSSGQLNTEAFF.

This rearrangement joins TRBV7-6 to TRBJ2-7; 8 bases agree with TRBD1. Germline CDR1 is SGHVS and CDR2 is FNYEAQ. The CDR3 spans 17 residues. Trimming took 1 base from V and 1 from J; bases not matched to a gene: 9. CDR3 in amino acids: CASSLGELGTGSYEQYF. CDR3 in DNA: TGTGCCAGCAGCTTAGGTGAACTAGGGACAGGTTCCTACGAGCAGTACTTC.

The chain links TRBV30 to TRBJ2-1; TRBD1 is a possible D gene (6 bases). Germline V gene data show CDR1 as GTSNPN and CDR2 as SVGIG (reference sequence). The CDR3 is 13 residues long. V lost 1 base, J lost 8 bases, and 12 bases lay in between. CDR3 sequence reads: CAWSARGWDEQFF. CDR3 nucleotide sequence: TGTGCCTGGAGTGCTAGGGGGTGGGATGAGCAGTTCTTC.

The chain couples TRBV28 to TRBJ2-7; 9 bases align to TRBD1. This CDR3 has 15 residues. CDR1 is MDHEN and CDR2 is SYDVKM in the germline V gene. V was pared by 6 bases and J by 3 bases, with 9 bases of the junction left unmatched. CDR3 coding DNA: TGTGCCAGCAGATCACAGGGGGCGAGTGTCTACGAGCAGTACTTC. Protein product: CASRSQGASVYEQYF.

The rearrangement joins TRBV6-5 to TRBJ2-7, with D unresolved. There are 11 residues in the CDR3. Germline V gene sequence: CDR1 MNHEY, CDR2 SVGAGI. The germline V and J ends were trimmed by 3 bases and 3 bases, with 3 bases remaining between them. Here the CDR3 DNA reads TGTGCCAGCAGTTATCTCTACGAGCAGTACTTC. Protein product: CASSYLYEQYF.

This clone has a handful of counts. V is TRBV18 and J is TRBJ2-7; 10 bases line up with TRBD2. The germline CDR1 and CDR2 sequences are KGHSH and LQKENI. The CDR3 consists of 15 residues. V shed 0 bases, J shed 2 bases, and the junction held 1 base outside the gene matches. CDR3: CASSPPAGGTYEQYF. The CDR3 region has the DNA TGTGCCAGCTCACCACCAGCGGGGGGGACCTACGAGCAGTACTTC.

CDR3: CASSPGQQLANYGYTF. The CDR3 nucleotides read TGTGCCAGCAGCCCGGGACAGCAGTTAGCTAACTATGGCTACACCTTC. The chain employs TRBV7-9 and TRBJ1-2; TRBD1 aligns across 7 bases. Unmatched junction bases numbered 9, after V lost 5 bases and J lost 0 bases. This CDR3 contains 16 residues. Germline loops: CDR1 SEHNR, CDR2 FQNEAQ (reference sequence).

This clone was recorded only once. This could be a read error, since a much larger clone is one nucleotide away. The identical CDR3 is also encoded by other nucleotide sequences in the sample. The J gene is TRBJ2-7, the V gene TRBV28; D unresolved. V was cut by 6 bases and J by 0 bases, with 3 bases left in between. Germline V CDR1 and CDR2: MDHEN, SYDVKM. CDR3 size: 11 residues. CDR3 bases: TGTGCCAGCAGCGACTCCTACGAGCAGTACTTC. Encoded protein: CASSDSYEQYF.

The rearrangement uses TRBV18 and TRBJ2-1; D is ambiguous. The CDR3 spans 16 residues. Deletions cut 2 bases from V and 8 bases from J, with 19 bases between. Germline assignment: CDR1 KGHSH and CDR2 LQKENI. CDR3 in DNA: TGTGCCAGCTCACCAACGATCCTTGTACGCACGGATGAGCAGTTCTTC. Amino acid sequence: CASSPTILVRTDEQFF. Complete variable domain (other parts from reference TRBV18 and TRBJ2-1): NAGVMQNPRHLVRRRGQEARLRCSPMKGHSHVYWYRQLPEEGLKFMVYLQKENIIDESGMPKERFSAEFPKEGPSILRIQQVVRGDSAAYFCASSPTILVRTDEQFFGPGTRLTVL.

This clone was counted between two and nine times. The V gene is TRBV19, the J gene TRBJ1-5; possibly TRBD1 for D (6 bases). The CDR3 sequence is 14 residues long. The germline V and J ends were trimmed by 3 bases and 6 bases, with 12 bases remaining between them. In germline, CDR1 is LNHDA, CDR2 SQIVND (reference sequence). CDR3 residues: CASSIRGASQPQHF. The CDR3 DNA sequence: TGTGCCAGTAGTATCCGGGGGGCAAGTCAGCCCCAGCATTTT.

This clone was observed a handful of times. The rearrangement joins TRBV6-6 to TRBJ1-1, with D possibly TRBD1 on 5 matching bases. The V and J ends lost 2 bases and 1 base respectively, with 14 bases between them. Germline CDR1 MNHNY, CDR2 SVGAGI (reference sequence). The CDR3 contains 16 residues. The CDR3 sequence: CASSYRSTGPNTEAFF. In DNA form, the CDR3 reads TGTGCCAGCAGTTACAGGAGTACAGGACCGAACACTGAAGCTTTCTTT.

This CDR3 is CASSLVGNPLHF. CDR3 DNA sequence: TGTGCCAGCAGCTTAGTAGGAAATCCCCTCCACTTT. The chain carries TRBV7-8 and TRBJ1-6; no definite D call. The CDR3 is 12 residues long. CDR1 is SGHVS and CDR2 is FQNEAQ in the germline V gene. Trimming shortened V by 1 base and J by 13 bases, and 8 bases separated the two germline ends.

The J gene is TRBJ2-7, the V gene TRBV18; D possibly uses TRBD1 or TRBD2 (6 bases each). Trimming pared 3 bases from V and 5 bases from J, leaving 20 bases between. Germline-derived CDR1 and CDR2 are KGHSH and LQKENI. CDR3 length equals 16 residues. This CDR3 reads CASSPIVGGPLNEQYF. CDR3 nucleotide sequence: TGTGCCAGCTCACCGATCGTCGGGGGCCCCCTTAACGAGCAGTACTTC.

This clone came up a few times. The CDR3, as DNA: TGCGCCAGCAGCCTTTGGGACGGCCCCTACGAGCAGTACTTC. It is translated as CASSLWDGPYEQYF. This chain connects TRBV5-1 to TRBJ2-7, with D perhaps matching TRBD1 or TRBD2 (5 bases each). The CDR3 contains 14 residues. Germline CDR1 is SGHRS and CDR2 is YFSETQ. The V end was cut by 4 bases, the J end by 2 bases, with 13 bases between.

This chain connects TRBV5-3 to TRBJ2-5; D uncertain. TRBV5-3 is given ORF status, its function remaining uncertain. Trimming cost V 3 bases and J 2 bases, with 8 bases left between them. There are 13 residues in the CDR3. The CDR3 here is CARSYNRQETQYF. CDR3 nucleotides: TGTGCCAGAAGCTATAACAGACAAGAGACCCAGTACTTC.

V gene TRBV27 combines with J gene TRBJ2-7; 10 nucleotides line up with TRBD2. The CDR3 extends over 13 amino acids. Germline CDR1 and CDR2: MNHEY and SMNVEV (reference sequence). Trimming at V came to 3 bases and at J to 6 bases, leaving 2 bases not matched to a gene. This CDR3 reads CASSFWTSGEQYF. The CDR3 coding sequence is TGTGCCAGCAGTTTCTGGACTAGCGGCGAGCAGTACTTC.

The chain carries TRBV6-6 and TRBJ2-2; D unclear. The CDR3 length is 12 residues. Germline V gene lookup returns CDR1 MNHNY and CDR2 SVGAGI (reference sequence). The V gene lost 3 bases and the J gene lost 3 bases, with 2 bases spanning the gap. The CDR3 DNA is TGTGCCAGCAGTTATCACACCGGGGAGCTGTTTTTT. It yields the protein CASSYHTGELFF.